This T cell receptor beta chain stems from a study of T cell responses to AZD1222 COVID-19 vaccine. This clone was seen only once. The antigen is not known. Germline CDR1 is SGHNT and CDR2 is YENEEA. Trimming removed 0 bases at V and 5 bases at J, with 4 bases between. The CDR3 spans 12 residues. Points from the study as a whole: Donor demographics were predominantly white British with a female majority; clonal diversity may be underestimated. Dominant at 160-218 and 743-854, vaccine-associated CD4 TCRs also spanned spike.

The protocol was immunoSEQ multiplex PCR, while the TCRdb copy is restricted to in-frame clones and leaves out a portion. Of about 83,000 clones in the sample, approximately 90% were seen once. This sequence originates from an adult in good health. The chain has TRBV11-3 and TRBJ2-5, with D uncertain. The sample in question was peripheral blood, obtained on day 0 of MenACWY control vaccination. CDR3 sequence: CASSLDQETQYF. The CDR3 DNA reads TGTGCCAGCAGCTTAGATCAGGAGACCCAGTACTTC.